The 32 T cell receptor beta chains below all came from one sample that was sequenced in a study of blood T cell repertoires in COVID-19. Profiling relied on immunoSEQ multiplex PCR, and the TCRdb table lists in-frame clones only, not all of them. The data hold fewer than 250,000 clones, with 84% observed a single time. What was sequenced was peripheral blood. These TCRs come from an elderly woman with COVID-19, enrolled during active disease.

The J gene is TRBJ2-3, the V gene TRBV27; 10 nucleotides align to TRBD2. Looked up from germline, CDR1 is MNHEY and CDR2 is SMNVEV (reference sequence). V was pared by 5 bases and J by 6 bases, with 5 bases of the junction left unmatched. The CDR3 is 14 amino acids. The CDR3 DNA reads TGTGCCAGCAGTCTTGGGACTAGCGCGGATACGCAGTATTTT. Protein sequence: CASSLGTSADTQYF.

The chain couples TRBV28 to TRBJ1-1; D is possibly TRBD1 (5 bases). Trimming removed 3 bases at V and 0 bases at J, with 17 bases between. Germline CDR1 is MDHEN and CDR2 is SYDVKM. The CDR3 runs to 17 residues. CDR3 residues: CASSFPQGGILNTEAFF. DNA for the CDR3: TGTGCCAGCAGTTTTCCCCAGGGCGGAATCTTGAACACTGAAGCTTTCTTT.

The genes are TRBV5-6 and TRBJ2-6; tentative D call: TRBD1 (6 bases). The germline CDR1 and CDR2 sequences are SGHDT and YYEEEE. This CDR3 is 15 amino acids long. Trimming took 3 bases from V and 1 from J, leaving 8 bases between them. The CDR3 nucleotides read TGTGCCAGCAGCTCTCAGGGGTCTGGGGCCAACGTCCTGACTTTC. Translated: CASSSQGSGANVLTF.

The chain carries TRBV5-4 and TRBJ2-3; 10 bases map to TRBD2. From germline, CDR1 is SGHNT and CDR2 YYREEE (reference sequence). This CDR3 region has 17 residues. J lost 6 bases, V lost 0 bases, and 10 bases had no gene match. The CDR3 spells CASSLVLAGDSRDTQYF. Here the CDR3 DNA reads TGTGCCAGCAGCTTGGTGCTAGCGGGGGATTCGAGGGATACGCAGTATTTT. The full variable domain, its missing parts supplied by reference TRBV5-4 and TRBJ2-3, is ETGVTQSPTHLIKTRGQQVTLRCSSQSGHNTVSWYQQALGQGPQFIFQYYREEENGRGNFPPRFSGLQFPNYSSELNVNALELDDSALYLCASSLVLAGDSRDTQYFGPGTRLTVL.

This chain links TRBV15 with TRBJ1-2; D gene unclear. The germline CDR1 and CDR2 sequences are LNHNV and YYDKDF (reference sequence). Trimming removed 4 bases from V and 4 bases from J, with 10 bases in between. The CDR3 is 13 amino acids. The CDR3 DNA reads TGTGCCACCAGCACGCCTGAGGGCTATGGCTACACCTTC. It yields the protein CATSTPEGYGYTF.

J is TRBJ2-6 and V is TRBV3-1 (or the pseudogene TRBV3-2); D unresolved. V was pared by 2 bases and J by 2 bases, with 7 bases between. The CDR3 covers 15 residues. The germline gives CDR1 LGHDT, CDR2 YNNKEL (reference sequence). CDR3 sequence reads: CASSQITAGANVLTF. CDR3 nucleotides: TGTGCCAGCAGCCAAATAACGGCTGGGGCCAACGTCCTGACTTTC.

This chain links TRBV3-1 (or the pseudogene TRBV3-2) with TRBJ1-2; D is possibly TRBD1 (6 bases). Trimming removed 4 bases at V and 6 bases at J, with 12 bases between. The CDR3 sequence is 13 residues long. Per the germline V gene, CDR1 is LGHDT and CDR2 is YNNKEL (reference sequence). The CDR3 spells CASSLTGSNGYTF. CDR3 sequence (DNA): TGTGCCAGCAGCCTTACAGGGAGTAATGGCTACACCTTC.

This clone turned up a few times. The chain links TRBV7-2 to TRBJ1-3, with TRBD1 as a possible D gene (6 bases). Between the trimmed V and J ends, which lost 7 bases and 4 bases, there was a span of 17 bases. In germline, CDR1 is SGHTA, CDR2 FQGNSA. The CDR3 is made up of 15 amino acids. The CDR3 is CASTYTGQTGNTIYF. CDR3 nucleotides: TGTGCCAGCACCTATACCGGACAGACAGGAAACACCATATATTTT.

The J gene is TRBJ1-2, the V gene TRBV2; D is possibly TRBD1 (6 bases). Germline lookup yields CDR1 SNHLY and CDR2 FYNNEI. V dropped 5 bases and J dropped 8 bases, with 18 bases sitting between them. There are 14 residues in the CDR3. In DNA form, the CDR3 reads TGTGCCAGCAGTCCTCGGACAGTAGGGGGAGGCTACACCTTC. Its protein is CASSPRTVGGGYTF.

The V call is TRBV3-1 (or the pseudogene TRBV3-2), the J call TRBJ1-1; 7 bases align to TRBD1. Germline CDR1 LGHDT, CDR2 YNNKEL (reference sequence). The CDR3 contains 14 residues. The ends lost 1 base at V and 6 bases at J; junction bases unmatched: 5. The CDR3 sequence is CASSQGQGEAEAFF. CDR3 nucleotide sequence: TGTGCCAGCAGCCAAGGACAGGGAGAGGCTGAAGCTTTCTTT.

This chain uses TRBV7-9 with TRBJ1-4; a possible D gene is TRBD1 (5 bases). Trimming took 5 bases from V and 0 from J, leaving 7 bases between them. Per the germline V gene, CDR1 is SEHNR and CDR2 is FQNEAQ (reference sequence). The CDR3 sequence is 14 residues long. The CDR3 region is CASSRGATNEKLFF. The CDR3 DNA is TGTGCCAGCAGCCGGGGGGCAACTAATGAAAAACTGTTTTTT.

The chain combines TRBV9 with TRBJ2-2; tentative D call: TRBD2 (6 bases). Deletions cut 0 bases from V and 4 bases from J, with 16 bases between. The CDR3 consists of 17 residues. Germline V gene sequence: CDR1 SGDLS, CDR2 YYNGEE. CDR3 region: CASSVGDGGTLTGELFF. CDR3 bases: TGTGCCAGCAGCGTAGGAGACGGGGGTACTCTCACCGGGGAGCTGTTTTTT. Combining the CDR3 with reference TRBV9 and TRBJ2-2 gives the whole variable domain DSGVTQTPKHLITATGQRVTLRCSPRSGDLSVYWYQQSLDQGLQFLIQYYNGEERAKGNILERFSAQQFPDLHSELNLSSLELGDSALYFCASSVGDGGTLTGELFFGEGSRLTVL.

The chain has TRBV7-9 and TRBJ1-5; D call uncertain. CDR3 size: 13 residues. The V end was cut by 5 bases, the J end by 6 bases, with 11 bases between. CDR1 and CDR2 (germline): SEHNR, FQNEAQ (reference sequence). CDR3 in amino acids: CASSLHMAQPQHF. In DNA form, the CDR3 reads TGTGCCAGCAGCCTCCATATGGCTCAGCCCCAGCATTTT. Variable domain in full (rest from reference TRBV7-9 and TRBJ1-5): DTGVSQNPRHKITKRGQNVTFRCDPISEHNRLYWYRQTLGQGPEFLTYFQNEAQLEKSRLLSDRFSAERPKGSFSTLEIQRTEQGDSAMYLCASSLHMAQPQHFGDGTRLSIL.

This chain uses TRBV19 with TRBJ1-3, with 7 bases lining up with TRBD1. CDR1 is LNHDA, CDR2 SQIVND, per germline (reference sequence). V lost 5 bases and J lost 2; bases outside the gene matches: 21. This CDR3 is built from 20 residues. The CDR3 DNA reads TGTGCCAGTAGTTACTCGTATTTCGTTGATGACAGGGAAACTGGAAACACCATATATTTT. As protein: CASSYSYFVDDRETGNTIYF.

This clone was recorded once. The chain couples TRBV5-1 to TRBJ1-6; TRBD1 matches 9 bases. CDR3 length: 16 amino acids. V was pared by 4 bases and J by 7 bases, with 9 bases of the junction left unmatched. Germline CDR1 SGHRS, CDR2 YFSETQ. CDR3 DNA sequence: TGCGCCAGCAGCCTACAACCGGGACAGGGAAATTCACCCCTCCACTTT. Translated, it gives CASSLQPGQGNSPLHF.

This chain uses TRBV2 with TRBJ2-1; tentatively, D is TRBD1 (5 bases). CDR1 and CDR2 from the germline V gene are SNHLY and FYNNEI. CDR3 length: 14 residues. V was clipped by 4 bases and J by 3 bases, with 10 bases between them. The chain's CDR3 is CASSVLRGYNEQFF. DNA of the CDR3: TGTGCCAGCAGTGTGCTAAGGGGCTACAATGAGCAGTTCTTC.

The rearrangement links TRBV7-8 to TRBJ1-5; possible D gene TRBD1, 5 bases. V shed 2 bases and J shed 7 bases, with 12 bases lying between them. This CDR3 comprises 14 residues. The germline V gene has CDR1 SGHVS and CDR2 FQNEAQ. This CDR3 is CASSLFAGNQPQHF. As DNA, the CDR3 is TGTGCCAGCAGCTTATTTGCAGGGAACCAGCCCCAGCATTTT.

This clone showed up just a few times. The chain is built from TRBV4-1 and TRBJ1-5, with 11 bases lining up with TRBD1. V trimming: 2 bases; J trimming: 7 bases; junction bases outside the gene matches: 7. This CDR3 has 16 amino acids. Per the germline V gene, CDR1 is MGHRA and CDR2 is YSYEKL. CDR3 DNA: TGCGCCAGCAGCCAACACCGGGACAGGGGGTACCAGCCCCAGCATTTT. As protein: CASSQHRDRGYQPQHF.

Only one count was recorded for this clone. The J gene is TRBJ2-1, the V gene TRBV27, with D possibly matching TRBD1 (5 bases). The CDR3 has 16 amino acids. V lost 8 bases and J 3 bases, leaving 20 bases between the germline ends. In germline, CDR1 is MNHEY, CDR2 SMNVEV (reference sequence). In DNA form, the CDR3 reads TGTGCCAGCGGGGCCACCCAGAGCCTGTTCTACAATGAGCAGTTCTTC. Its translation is CASGATQSLFYNEQFF.

The CDR3 nucleotides read TGTGCCAGCAGTACGACAGGGGGCTTTACAGATACGCAGTATTTT. It encodes CASSTTGGFTDTQYF. V and J are TRBV7-8 and TRBJ2-3; 10 nucleotides line up with TRBD1. Germline loops: CDR1 SGHVS, CDR2 FQNEAQ. V dropped 6 bases and J dropped 3; count of bases not matched to a gene: 6. This CDR3 has 15 amino acids.

The CDR3 nucleotides read TGTGCCAGCAGCCCCCCTTGGACAGGGGGCGACGAGCAGTACTTC. Its protein is CASSPPWTGGDEQYF. The J gene is TRBJ2-7, the V gene TRBV7-9, with 11 positions matching TRBD1. CDR3 length equals 15 residues. With 5 bases clipped from V and 5 bases from J, the junction kept 8 bases outside the gene matches. From germline, CDR1 is SEHNR and CDR2 FQNEAQ (reference sequence).

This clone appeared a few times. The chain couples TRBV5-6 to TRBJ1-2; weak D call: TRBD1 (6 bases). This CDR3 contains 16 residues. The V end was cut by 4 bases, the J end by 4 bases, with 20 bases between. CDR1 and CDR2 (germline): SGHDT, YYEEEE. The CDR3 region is CASSAAGAYSAYGYTF. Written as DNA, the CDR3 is TGTGCCAGCAGCGCGGCAGGGGCTTATTCCGCCTATGGCTACACCTTC. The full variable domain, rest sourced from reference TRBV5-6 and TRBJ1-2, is DAGVTQSPTHLIKTRGQQVTLRCSPKSGHDTVSWYQQALGQGPQFIFQYYEEEERQRGNFPDRFSGHQFPNYSSELNVNALLLGDSALYLCASSAAGAYSAYGYTFGSGTRLTVV.

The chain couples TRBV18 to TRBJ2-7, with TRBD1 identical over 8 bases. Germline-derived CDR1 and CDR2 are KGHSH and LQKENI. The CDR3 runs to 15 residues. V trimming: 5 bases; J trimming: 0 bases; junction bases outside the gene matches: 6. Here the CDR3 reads CASSSSTGASYEQYF. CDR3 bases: TGTGCCAGCTCATCTTCGACAGGGGCCTCCTACGAGCAGTACTTC. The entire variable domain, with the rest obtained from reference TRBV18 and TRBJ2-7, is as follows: NAGVMQNPRHLVRRRGQEARLRCSPMKGHSHVYWYRQLPEEGLKFMVYLQKENIIDESGMPKERFSAEFPKEGPSILRIQQVVRGDSAAYFCASSSSTGASYEQYFGPGTRLTVT.

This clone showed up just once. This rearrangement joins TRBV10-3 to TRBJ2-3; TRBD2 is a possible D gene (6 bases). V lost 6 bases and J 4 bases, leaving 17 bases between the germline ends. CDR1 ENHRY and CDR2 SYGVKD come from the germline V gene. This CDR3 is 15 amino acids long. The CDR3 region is CAISAEAGIADTQYF. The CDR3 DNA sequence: TGTGCCATCAGCGCGGAGGCGGGGATCGCAGATACGCAGTATTTT.

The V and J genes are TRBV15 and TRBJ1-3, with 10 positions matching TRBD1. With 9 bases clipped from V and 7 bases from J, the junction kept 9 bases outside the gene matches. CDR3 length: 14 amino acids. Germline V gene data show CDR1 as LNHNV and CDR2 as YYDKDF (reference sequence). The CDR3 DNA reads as TGTGCCACGGACAGGGGGATCGGAGGGAACACCATATATTTT. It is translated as CATDRGIGGNTIYF.

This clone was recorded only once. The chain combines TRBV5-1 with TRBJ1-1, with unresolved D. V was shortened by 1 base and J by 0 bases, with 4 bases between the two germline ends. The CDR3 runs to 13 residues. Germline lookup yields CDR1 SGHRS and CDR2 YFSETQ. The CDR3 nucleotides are TGCGCCAGCAGCTTGCGGTTGAACACTGAAGCTTTCTTT. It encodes CASSLRLNTEAFF.

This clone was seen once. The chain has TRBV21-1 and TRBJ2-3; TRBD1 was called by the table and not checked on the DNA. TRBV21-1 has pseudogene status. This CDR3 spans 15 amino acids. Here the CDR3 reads CASSVRGLGTDTQYF. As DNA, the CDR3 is TGTGCCAGCAGCGTCAGGGGGCTGGGCACAGATACGCAGTATTTT.

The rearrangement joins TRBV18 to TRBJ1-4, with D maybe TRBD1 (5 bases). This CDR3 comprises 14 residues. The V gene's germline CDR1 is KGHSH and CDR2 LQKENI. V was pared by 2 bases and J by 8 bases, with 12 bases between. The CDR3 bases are TGTGCCAGCTCACCAAAGGGGAATTCGGAAAAACTGTTTTTT. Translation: CASSPKGNSEKLFF.

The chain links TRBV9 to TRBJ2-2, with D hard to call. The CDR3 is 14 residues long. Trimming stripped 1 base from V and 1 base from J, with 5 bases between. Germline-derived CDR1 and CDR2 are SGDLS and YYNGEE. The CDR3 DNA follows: TGTGCCAGCAGCGTATCAGGGAACACCGGGGAGCTGTTTTTT. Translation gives CASSVSGNTGELFF.

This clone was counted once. CDR3 DNA sequence: TGTGCCAGCAGCCCAAGAGGCGGGGGGTCCTCAGATACGCAGTATTTT. It specifies CASSPRGGGSSDTQYF. The chain combines TRBV7-8 with TRBJ2-3; the match to TRBD2 covers 8 bases. This CDR3 is 16 amino acids long. V trimming: 5 bases; J trimming: 4 bases; junction bases outside the gene matches: 11. CDR1 and CDR2 from the germline V gene are SGHVS and FQNEAQ.

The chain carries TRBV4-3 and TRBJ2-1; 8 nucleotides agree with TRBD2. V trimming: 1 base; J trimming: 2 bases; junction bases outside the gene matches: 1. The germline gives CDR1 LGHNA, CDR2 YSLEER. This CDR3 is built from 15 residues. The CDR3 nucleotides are TGCGCCAGCAGCCAAGTTAGCGGGGCCTACAATGAGCAGTTCTTC. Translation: CASSQVSGAYNEQFF.

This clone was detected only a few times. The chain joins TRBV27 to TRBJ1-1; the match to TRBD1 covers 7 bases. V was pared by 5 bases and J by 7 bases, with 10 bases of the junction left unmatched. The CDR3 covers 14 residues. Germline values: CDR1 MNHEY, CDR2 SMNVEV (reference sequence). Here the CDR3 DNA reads TGTGCCAGCAGTCAGGGGGTCCGGAGGAGTGAAGCTTTCTTT. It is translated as CASSQGVRRSEAFF.